These T cell receptor beta chains were read from a single sample in a study of cytomegalovirus exposure and HLA in healthy donors. TCRdb's table, derived via immunoSEQ multiplex PCR, lists solely in-frame clones and lacks some. Its table records 200,000 to 250,000 clones. The sequenced material came from PBMCs. Receptors originate from a girl aged 2 to 10 in good health and CMV-seropositive. The CDR3 runs from the conserved cysteine through the conserved F or W. D genes are given only for firm matches.

CDR3 length: 14
V gene: TRBV2
J gene: TRBJ2-5
D gene: -
CDR3 protein: CASSEAFTQETQYF
CDR3 DNA: TGTGCCAGCAGTGAAGCTTTTACACAAGAGACCCAGTACTTC

CDR3 length: 15
V gene: TRBV19
J gene: TRBJ2-2
D gene: TRBD1
CDR3 protein: CASSIQGAQPGELFF
CDR3 DNA: TGTGCCAGTAGTATTCAGGGGGCGCAACCCGGGGAGCTGTTTTTT

CDR3 length: 13
V gene: TRBV28
J gene: TRBJ1-1
D gene: -
CDR3 protein: CASITVMNTEAFF
CDR3 DNA: TGTGCCAGCATCACAGTCATGAACACTGAAGCTTTCTTT

CDR3 length: 14
V gene: TRBV7-2
J gene: TRBJ1-2
D gene: TRBD1
CDR3 protein: CASSRDRADYGYTF
CDR3 DNA: TGTGCCAGCAGCCGGGACAGGGCTGACTATGGCTACACCTTC

CDR3 length: 14
V gene: TRBV10-3
J gene: TRBJ1-6
D gene: -
CDR3 protein: CAISEERVYSPLHF
CDR3 DNA: TGTGCCATCAGTGAGGAGAGGGTTTATTCACCCCTCCACTTT

CDR3 length: 14
V gene: TRBV5-4
J gene: TRBJ1-4
D gene: TRBD1
CDR3 protein: CASSTGTDNEKLFF
CDR3 DNA: TGTGCCAGCAGCACCGGGACAGATAATGAAAAACTGTTTTTT

CDR3 length: 14
V gene: TRBV15
J gene: TRBJ1-4
D gene: -
CDR3 protein: CATRKGIPSEKLFF
CDR3 DNA: TGTGCCACCAGAAAGGGGATCCCAAGCGAAAAACTGTTTTTT

CDR3 length: 15
V gene: TRBV15
J gene: TRBJ2-4
D gene: TRBD1
CDR3 protein: CATSRGRDSKNIQYF
CDR3 DNA: TGTGCCACCAGCAGGGGCAGGGACAGTAAAAACATTCAGTACTTC

CDR3 length: 14
V gene: TRBV29-1
J gene: TRBJ1-1
D gene: -
CDR3 protein: CSVLGPGGNTEAFF
CDR3 DNA: TGCAGCGTCCTAGGGCCGGGAGGGAACACTGAAGCTTTCTTT

CDR3 length: 12
V gene: TRBV2
J gene: TRBJ2-7
D gene: -
CDR3 protein: CASGGDSYEQYF
CDR3 DNA: TGTGCCAGCGGAGGGGATTCTTACGAGCAGTACTTC

CDR3 length: 17
V gene: TRBV28
J gene: TRBJ1-4
D gene: TRBD1
CDR3 protein: CASSLTGQETSGEKLFF
CDR3 DNA: TGTGCCAGCAGTCTGACCGGACAGGAGACGTCCGGTGAAAAACTGTTTTTT

CDR3 length: 15
V gene: TRBV28
J gene: TRBJ2-7
D gene: -
CDR3 protein: CASSLSVAGGSEQYF
CDR3 DNA: TGTGCCAGCAGTTTATCTGTGGCGGGTGGTTCCGAGCAGTACTTC

CDR3 length: 14
V gene: TRBV28
J gene: TRBJ2-7
D gene: -
CDR3 protein: CASSLGARGGEQYF
CDR3 DNA: TGTGCCAGCAGTTTAGGAGCCAGGGGTGGGGAGCAGTACTTC

CDR3 length: 14
V gene: TRBV27
J gene: TRBJ1-2
D gene: TRBD1
CDR3 protein: CASSRQGGRGGYTF
CDR3 DNA: TGTGCCAGCAGTCGACAGGGAGGCAGGGGAGGCTACACCTTC

CDR3 length: 15
V gene: TRBV6-1
J gene: TRBJ1-5
D gene: -
CDR3 protein: CASSAPGTLAQPQHF
CDR3 DNA: TGTGCCAGCAGCGCACCCGGGACATTGGCCCAGCCCCAGCATTTT

CDR3 length: 14
V gene: TRBV6-6
J gene: TRBJ1-2
D gene: -
CDR3 protein: CASSSGLGGYGYTF
CDR3 DNA: TGTGCCAGCAGTTCCGGACTGGGGGGCTATGGCTACACCTTC

CDR3 length: 16
V gene: TRBV6-1
J gene: TRBJ2-7
D gene: -
CDR3 protein: CASSELRGTLEGEQYF
CDR3 DNA: TGTGCCAGCAGTGAGTTGCGCGGGACCCTAGAAGGCGAGCAGTACTTC

CDR3 length: 16
V gene: TRBV7-9
J gene: TRBJ1-4
D gene: -
CDR3 protein: CASSAGFDRNNEKLFF
CDR3 DNA: TGTGCCAGCAGCGCAGGATTTGACAGGAATAATGAAAAACTGTTTTTT

CDR3 length: 14
V gene: TRBV4-1
J gene: TRBJ1-3
D gene: -
CDR3 protein: CASSRGEGGNTIYF
CDR3 DNA: TGCGCCAGCAGTCGGGGGGAGGGGGGAAACACCATATATTTT

CDR3 length: 13
V gene: TRBV29-1
J gene: TRBJ1-1
D gene: TRBD1
CDR3 protein: CSARDRGLTEAFF
CDR3 DNA: TGCAGCGCCCGCGACAGGGGCCTCACTGAAGCTTTCTTT

CDR3 length: 15
V gene: TRBV5-1
J gene: TRBJ2-3
D gene: -
CDR3 protein: CASSPRQDLTDTQYF
CDR3 DNA: TGCGCCAGCAGCCCACGACAGGACTTAACAGATACGCAGTATTTT

CDR3 length: 13
V gene: TRBV29-1
J gene: TRBJ2-7
D gene: TRBD2
CDR3 protein: CSVMAGGPYEQYF
CDR3 DNA: TGCAGCGTCATGGCGGGAGGGCCCTACGAGCAGTACTTC

CDR3 length: 15
V gene: TRBV6-5
J gene: TRBJ2-2
D gene: -
CDR3 protein: CASRTRTLSTGELFF
CDR3 DNA: TGTGCCAGCAGGACCCGGACTTTGTCGACCGGGGAGCTGTTTTTT

CDR3 length: 15
V gene: TRBV7-2
J gene: TRBJ2-7
D gene: -
CDR3 protein: CASRPTPGDSYEQYF
CDR3 DNA: TGTGCCAGCAGGCCTACGCCGGGGGACTCCTACGAGCAGTACTTC

CDR3 length: 14
V gene: TRBV6-5
J gene: TRBJ2-7
D gene: -
CDR3 protein: CASSRGQYLYEQYF
CDR3 DNA: TGTGCCAGCAGCCGCGGACAATACCTCTACGAGCAGTACTTC

CDR3 length: 15
V gene: TRBV6-6
J gene: TRBJ2-5
D gene: TRBD2
CDR3 protein: CASSYVLAGQETQYF
CDR3 DNA: TGTGCCAGCAGTTACGTACTAGCGGGACAAGAGACCCAGTACTTC

CDR3 length: 14
V gene: TRBV29-1
J gene: TRBJ2-2
D gene: TRBD1
CDR3 protein: CSVERDRETGELFF
CDR3 DNA: TGCAGCGTTGAACGGGACAGGGAAACCGGGGAGCTGTTTTTT

CDR3 length: 14
V gene: TRBV10-3
J gene: TRBJ2-5
D gene: TRBD1
CDR3 protein: CAISGGTGSETQYF
CDR3 DNA: TGTGCCATCAGTGGTGGGACAGGCTCTGAGACCCAGTACTTC

CDR3 length: 15
V gene: TRBV5-4
J gene: TRBJ2-3
D gene: -
CDR3 protein: CASSFGPFPTDTQYF
CDR3 DNA: TGTGCCAGCAGCTTTGGGCCCTTCCCCACAGATACGCAGTATTTT

CDR3 length: 14
V gene: TRBV25-1
J gene: TRBJ1-1
D gene: -
CDR3 protein: CASSEFGLNTEAFF
CDR3 DNA: TGTGCCAGCAGTGAATTCGGGTTGAACACTGAAGCTTTCTTT

CDR3 length: 14
V gene: TRBV30
J gene: TRBJ1-4
D gene: -
CDR3 protein: CAWDPGTTNEKLFF
CDR3 DNA: TGTGCCTGGGACCCAGGAACAACTAATGAAAAACTGTTTTTT

CDR3 length: 14
V gene: TRBV6-1
J gene: TRBJ1-5
D gene: -
CDR3 protein: CASSDTGSNQPQHF
CDR3 DNA: TGTGCCAGCAGTGATACAGGGAGCAATCAGCCCCAGCATTTT

CDR3 length: 14
V gene: TRBV19
J gene: TRBJ2-7
D gene: -
CDR3 protein: CASSSGILRWEQYF
CDR3 DNA: TGTGCCAGTAGTAGCGGGATTTTGAGATGGGAGCAGTACTTC

CDR3 length: 15
V gene: TRBV6-1
J gene: TRBJ1-2
D gene: -
CDR3 protein: CASSEMGTPNYGYTF
CDR3 DNA: TGTGCCAGCAGTGAAATGGGGACACCCAACTATGGCTACACCTTC

CDR3 length: 16
V gene: TRBV5-1
J gene: TRBJ2-5
D gene: TRBD1
CDR3 protein: CASSTLQTGDQETQYF
CDR3 DNA: TGCGCCAGCAGCACCCTCCAGACAGGGGATCAAGAGACCCAGTACTTC

CDR3 length: 20
V gene: TRBV10-2
J gene: TRBJ2-6
D gene: TRBD1
CDR3 protein: CASSEWPPGQGAGGANVLTF
CDR3 DNA: TGCGCCAGCAGCGAGTGGCCCCCGGGACAGGGGGCGGGTGGGGCCAACGTCCTGACTTTC

CDR3 length: 14
V gene: TRBV19
J gene: TRBJ1-5
D gene: -
CDR3 protein: CASSMIDGDQPQHF
CDR3 DNA: TGTGCCAGTAGTATGATCGACGGAGATCAGCCCCAGCATTTT

CDR3 length: 19
V gene: TRBV28
J gene: TRBJ2-7
D gene: TRBD1
CDR3 protein: CASSLPGTGLWMPSYEQYF
CDR3 DNA: TGTGCCAGCAGTTTACCTGGGACAGGGTTGTGGATGCCGAGCTACGAGCAGTACTTC

CDR3 length: 15
V gene: TRBV4-1
J gene: TRBJ2-7
D gene: -
CDR3 protein: CASSQEGAGSYEQYF
CDR3 DNA: TGCGCCAGCAGCCAAGAGGGGGCGGGCTCCTACGAGCAGTACTTC

CDR3 length: 17
V gene: TRBV27
J gene: TRBJ2-1
D gene: TRBD2
CDR3 protein: CASSYISGRSSYNEQFF
CDR3 DNA: TGTGCCAGCAGTTATATTAGCGGGAGAAGCTCCTACAATGAGCAGTTCTTC

CDR3 length: 13
V gene: TRBV29-1
J gene: TRBJ1-5
D gene: -
CDR3 protein: CSVRTGKNQPQHF
CDR3 DNA: TGCAGCGTGAGGACGGGGAAAAATCAGCCCCAGCATTTT

CDR3 length: 15
V gene: TRBV7-9
J gene: TRBJ2-1
D gene: TRBD1
CDR3 protein: CASSPDRGLRNEQFF
CDR3 DNA: TGTGCCAGCAGCCCCGACAGGGGGCTCAGAAATGAGCAGTTCTTC

CDR3 length: 14
V gene: TRBV19
J gene: TRBJ1-1
D gene: -
CDR3 protein: CASSRGLTGTEAFF
CDR3 DNA: TGTGCCAGTAGTAGGGGACTCACGGGTACTGAAGCTTTCTTT

CDR3 length: 13
V gene: TRBV5-6
J gene: TRBJ1-5
D gene: TRBD1
CDR3 protein: CASSFRGNQPQHF
CDR3 DNA: TGTGCCAGCAGCTTCAGGGGGAATCAGCCCCAGCATTTT

CDR3 length: 13
V gene: TRBV27
J gene: TRBJ2-2
D gene: -
CDR3 protein: CASSPVLAGELFF
CDR3 DNA: TGTGCCAGCAGCCCTGTACTTGCCGGGGAGCTGTTTTTT

CDR3 length: 18
V gene: TRBV7-9
J gene: TRBJ2-2
D gene: -
CDR3 protein: CASSLIHAGLQNTGELFF
CDR3 DNA: TGTGCCAGCAGCTTAATTCATGCAGGACTACAGAACACCGGGGAGCTGTTTTTT

CDR3 length: 13
V gene: TRBV5-1
J gene: TRBJ2-2
D gene: TRBD1
CDR3 protein: CASSQDRTGELFF
CDR3 DNA: TGCGCCAGCAGCCAGGACAGGACCGGGGAGCTGTTTTTT

CDR3 length: 18
V gene: TRBV4-1
J gene: TRBJ2-3
D gene: TRBD2
CDR3 protein: CASSQEAFQAGGTDTQYF
CDR3 DNA: TGCGCCAGCAGCCAAGAGGCGTTCCAAGCGGGAGGTACAGATACGCAGTATTTT

CDR3 length: 14
V gene: TRBV15
J gene: TRBJ1-2
D gene: TRBD1
CDR3 protein: CATSVAIQGYGYTF
CDR3 DNA: TGTGCCACCAGCGTCGCTATACAGGGGTATGGCTACACCTTC

CDR3 length: 13
V gene: TRBV6-1
J gene: TRBJ1-1
D gene: -
CDR3 protein: CASSERGNTEAFF
CDR3 DNA: TGTGCCAGCAGCGAAAGGGGTAACACTGAAGCTTTCTTT

CDR3 length: 13
V gene: TRBV6-5
J gene: TRBJ2-2
D gene: -
CDR3 protein: CASSKTGVGELFF
CDR3 DNA: TGTGCCAGCAGTAAGACGGGAGTCGGGGAGCTGTTTTTT

CDR3 length: 16
V gene: TRBV28
J gene: TRBJ2-7
D gene: -
CDR3 protein: CASSLMSPSAGYEQYF
CDR3 DNA: TGTGCCAGCAGCCTAATGTCCCCCAGCGCCGGGTACGAGCAGTACTTC

CDR3 length: 18
V gene: TRBV5-4
J gene: TRBJ2-7
D gene: TRBD2
CDR3 protein: CASSLEGARLAGGSSQYF
CDR3 DNA: TGTGCCAGCAGCTTGGAGGGGGCCAGACTAGCGGGTGGGTCTTCGCAGTACTTC

CDR3 length: 16
V gene: TRBV14
J gene: TRBJ2-7
D gene: TRBD2
CDR3 protein: CASSQDPKRDDYEQYF
CDR3 DNA: TGTGCCAGCAGCCAAGATCCGAAGCGGGACGACTACGAGCAGTACTTC

CDR3 length: 15
V gene: TRBV4-1
J gene: TRBJ1-5
D gene: -
CDR3 protein: CASSQVGGGNQPQHF
CDR3 DNA: TGCGCCAGCAGCCAAGTAGGGGGGGGGAATCAGCCCCAGCATTTT